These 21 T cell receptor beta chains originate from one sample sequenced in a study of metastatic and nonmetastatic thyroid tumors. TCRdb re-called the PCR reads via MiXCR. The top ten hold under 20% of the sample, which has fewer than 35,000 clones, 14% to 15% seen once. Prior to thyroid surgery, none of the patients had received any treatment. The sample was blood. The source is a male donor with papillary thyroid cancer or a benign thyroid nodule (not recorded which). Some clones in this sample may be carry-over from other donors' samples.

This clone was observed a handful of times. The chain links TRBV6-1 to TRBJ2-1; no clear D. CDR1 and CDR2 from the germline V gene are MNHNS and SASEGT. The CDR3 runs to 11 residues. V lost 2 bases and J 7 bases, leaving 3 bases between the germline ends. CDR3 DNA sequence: TGTGCCAGCAGTGAATTAAATGAGCAGTTCTTC. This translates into CASSELNEQFF.

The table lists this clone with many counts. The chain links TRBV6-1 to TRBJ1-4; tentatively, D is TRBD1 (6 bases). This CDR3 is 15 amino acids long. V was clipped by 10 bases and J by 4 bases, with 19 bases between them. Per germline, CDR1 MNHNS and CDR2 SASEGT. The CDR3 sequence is CATRGGHRSNEKLFF. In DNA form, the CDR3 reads TGTGCCACCCGTGGGGGACATCGAAGTAATGAAAAACTGTTTTTT.

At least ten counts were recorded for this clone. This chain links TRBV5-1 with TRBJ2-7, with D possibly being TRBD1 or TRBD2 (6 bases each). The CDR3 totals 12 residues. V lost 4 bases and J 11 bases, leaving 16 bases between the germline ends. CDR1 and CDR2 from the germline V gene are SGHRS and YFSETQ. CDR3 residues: CASSPTGRGKYF. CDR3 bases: TGCGCCAGCAGCCCGACAGGCCGCGGGAAGTACTTC.

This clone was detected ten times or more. This CDR3 is CASSQSGAGGNEQFF. CDR3 DNA: TGTGCCAGCAGCCAATCGGGGGCAGGGGGCAATGAGCAGTTCTTC. The rearrangement links TRBV3-1 to TRBJ2-1; a weak D match, TRBD1 (7 bases). Germline V gene sequence: CDR1 LGHDT, CDR2 YNNKEL (reference sequence). With 2 bases removed from V and 6 bases from J, the gap between germline ends came to 14 bases. The CDR3 has 15 residues.

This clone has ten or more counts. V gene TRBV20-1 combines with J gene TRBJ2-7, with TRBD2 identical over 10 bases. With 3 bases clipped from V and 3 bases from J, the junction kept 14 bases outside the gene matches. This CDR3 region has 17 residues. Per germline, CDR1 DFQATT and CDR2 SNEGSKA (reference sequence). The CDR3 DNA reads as TGCAGTGCTAGCCCCTGGCTAGCGGGAGCGGAACTCTACGAGCAGTACTTC. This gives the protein CSASPWLAGAELYEQYF.

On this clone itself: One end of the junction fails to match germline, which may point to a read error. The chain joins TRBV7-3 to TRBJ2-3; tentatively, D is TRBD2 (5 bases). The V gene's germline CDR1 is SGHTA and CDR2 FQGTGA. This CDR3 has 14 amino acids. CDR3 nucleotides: TGTACCAGCAGCCCAGGAGGTGACACAGATACGCAGTATTTT. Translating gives CTSSPGGDTDTQYF.

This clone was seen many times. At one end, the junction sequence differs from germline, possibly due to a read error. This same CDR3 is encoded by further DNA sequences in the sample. The DNA for the CDR3 is TGTGCCTGGAGACGGGACAGGGGAAGGTACACTGAAGCCTTCTTT. Translated, it gives CAWRRDRGRYTEAFF. The chain carries TRBV30 and TRBJ1-1, with TRBD1 matching over 10 bases. The CDR3 extends over 15 amino acids. CDR1 and CDR2 (germline): GTSNPN, SVGIG (reference sequence).

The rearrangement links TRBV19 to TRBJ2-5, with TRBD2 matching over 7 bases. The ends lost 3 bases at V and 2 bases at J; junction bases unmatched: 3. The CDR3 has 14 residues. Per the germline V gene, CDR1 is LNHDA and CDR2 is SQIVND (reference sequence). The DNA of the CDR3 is TGTGCCAGTAGTATCCCCGGGGGGCAAGAGACCCAGTACTTC. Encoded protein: CASSIPGGQETQYF.

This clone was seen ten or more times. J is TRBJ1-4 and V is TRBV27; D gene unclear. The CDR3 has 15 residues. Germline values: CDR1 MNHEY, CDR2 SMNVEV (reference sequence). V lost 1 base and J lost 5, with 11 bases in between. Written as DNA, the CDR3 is TGTGCCAGCAGTTTATGGGGTAGCCAGAATGAAAAACTGTTTTTT. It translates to CASSLWGSQNEKLFF.

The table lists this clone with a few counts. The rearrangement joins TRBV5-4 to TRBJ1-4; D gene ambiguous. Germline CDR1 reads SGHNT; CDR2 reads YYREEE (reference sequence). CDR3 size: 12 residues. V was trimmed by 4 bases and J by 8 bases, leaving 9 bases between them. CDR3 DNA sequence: TGTGCCAGCAGCCCGGACCGGGAAAAACTGTTTTTT. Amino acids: CASSPDREKLFF. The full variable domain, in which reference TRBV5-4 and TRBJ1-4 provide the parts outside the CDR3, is ETGVTQSPTHLIKTRGQQVTLRCSSQSGHNTVSWYQQALGQGPQFIFQYYREEENGRGNFPPRFSGLQFPNYSSELNVNALELDDSALYLCASSPDREKLFFGSGTQLSVL.

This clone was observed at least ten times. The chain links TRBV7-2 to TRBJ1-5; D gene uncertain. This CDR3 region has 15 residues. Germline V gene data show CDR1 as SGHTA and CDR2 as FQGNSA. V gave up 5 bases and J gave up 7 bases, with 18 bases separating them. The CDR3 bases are TGTGCCAGCAGCCAAGCCGAGGGCGCGGGGCAGCCCCAGCATTTT. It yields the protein CASSQAEGAGQPQHF.

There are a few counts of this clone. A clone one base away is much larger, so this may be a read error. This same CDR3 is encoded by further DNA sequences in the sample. As DNA, the CDR3 is TGCAGCACCCGGACGGATACCACGGATACGCAGTATTTT. It yields the protein CSTRTDTTDTQYF. V and J are TRBV29-1 and TRBJ2-3; D remains unclear. There are 13 residues in the CDR3. Trimming removed 8 bases at V and 6 bases at J, with 18 bases between. CDR1 SQVTM and CDR2 ANQGSEA come from the germline V gene.

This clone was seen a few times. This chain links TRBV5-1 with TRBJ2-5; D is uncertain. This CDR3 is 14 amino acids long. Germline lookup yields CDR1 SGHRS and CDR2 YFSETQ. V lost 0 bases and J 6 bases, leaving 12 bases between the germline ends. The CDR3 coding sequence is TGCGCCAGCAGCTTGGAGTCGCTTGGGAAGACCCAGTACTTC. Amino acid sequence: CASSLESLGKTQYF.

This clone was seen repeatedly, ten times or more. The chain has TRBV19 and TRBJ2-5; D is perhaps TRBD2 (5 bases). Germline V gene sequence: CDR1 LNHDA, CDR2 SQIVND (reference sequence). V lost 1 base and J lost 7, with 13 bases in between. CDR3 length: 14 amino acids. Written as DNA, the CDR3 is TGTGCCAGTAGTATAGGCGGGTTCCCCTTGACCCAGTACTTC. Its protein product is CASSIGGFPLTQYF.

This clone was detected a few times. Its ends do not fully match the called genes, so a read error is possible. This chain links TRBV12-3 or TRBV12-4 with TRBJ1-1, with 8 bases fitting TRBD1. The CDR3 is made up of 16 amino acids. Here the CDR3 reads CANTHPGTGGSTEAFF. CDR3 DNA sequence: TGTGCCAACACCCACCCCGGAACAGGGGGTAGCACTGAGGCTTTCTTT.

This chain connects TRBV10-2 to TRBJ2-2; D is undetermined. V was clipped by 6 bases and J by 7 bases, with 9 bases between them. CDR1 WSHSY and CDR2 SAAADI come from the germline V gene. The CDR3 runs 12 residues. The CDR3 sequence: CASRLGIGELFF. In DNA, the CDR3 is TGCGCCAGCAGGCTTGGCATCGGGGAGCTGTTTTTT.

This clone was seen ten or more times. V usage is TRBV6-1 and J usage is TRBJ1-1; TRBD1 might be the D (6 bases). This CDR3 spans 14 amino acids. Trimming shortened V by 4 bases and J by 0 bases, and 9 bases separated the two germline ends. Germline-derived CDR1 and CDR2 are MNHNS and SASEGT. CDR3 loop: CASSVQGMNTEAFF. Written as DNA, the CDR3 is TGTGCCAGCAGTGTACAGGGTATGAACACTGAAGCTTTCTTT.

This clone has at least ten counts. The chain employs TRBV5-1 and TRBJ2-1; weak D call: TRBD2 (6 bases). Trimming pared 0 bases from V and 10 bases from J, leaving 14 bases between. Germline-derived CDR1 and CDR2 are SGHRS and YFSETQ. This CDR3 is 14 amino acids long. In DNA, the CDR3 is TGCGCCAGCAGCTTGGGACTAGTCGGCCGCGAGCAGTTCTTC. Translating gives CASSLGLVGREQFF.

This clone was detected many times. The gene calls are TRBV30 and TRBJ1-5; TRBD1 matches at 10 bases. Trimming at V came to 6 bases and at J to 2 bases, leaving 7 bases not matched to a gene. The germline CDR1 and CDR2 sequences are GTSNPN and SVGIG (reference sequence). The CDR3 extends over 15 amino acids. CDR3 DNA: TGTGCCTGCCAGGGACAGGGGTCGCGCAATCAGCCCCAGCATTTT. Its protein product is CACQGQGSRNQPQHF.

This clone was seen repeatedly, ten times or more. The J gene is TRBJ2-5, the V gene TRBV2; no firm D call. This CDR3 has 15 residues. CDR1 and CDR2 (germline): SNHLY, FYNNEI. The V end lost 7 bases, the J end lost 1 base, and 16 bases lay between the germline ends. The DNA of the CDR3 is TGTGCCAGCATGAAACAACGGATCATCCAAGAGACCCAGTACTTC. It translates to CASMKQRIIQETQYF.

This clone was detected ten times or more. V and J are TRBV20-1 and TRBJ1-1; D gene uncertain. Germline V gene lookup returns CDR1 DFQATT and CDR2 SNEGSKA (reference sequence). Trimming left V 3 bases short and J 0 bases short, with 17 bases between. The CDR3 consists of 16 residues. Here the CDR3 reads CSARADSWTLNTEAFF. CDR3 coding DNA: TGCAGTGCTAGGGCTGACTCTTGGACCCTGAACACTGAAGCTTTCTTT.